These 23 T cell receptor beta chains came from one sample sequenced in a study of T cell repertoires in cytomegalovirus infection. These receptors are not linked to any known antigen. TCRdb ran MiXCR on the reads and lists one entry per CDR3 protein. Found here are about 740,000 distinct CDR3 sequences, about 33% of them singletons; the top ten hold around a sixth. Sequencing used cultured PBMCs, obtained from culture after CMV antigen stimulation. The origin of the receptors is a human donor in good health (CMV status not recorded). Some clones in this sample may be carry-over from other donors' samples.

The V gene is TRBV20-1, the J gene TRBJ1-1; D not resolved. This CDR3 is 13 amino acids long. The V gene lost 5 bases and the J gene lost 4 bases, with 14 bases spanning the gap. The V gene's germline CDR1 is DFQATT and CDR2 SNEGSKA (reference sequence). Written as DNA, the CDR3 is TGCAGTGCTGCCCCCCCCTGGGGCACTGAAGCTTTCTTT. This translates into CSAAPPWGTEAFF.

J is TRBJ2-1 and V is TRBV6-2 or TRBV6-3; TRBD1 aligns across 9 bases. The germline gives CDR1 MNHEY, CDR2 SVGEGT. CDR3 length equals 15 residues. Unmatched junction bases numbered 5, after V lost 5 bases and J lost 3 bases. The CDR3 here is CASSNGQGIYNEQFF. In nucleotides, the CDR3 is TGTGCCAGCAGTAACGGACAGGGGATCTACAATGAGCAGTTCTTC.

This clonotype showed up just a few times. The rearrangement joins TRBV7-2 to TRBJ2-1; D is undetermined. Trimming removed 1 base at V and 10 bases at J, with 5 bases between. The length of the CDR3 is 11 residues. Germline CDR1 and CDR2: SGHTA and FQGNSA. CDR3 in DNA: TGTGCCAGCAGCTTAGTGTTGGAGCAGTTCTTC. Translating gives CASSLVLEQFF.

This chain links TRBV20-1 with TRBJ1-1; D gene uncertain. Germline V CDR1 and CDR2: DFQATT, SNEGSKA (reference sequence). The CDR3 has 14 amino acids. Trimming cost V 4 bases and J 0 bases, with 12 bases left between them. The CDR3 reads CSATVAGMNTEAFF. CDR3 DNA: TGCAGTGCTACTGTAGCGGGAATGAACACTGAAGCTTTCTTT.

The CDR3 spells CASGTGKGYGYTF. The DNA of the CDR3 is TGTGCCAGCGGAACAGGGAAAGGCTATGGCTACACCTTC. The chain carries TRBV12-3 or TRBV12-4 and TRBJ1-2; TRBD1 is a possible D gene (6 bases). The CDR3 covers 13 residues. Trimming took 8 bases from V and 4 from J, leaving 14 bases between them.

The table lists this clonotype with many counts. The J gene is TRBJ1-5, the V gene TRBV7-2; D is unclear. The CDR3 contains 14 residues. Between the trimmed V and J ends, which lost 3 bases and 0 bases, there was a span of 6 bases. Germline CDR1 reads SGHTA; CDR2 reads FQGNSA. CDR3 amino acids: CASSFPGSNQPQHF. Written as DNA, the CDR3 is TGTGCCAGCAGCTTTCCAGGTAGCAATCAGCCCCAGCATTTT.

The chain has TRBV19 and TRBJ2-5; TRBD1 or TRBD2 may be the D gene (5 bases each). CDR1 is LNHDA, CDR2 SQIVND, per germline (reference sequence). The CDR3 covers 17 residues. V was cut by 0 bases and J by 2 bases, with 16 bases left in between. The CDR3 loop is CASSIEGTWGSQETQYF. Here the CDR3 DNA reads TGTGCCAGTAGTATAGAGGGAACCTGGGGGTCTCAAGAGACCCAGTACTTC.

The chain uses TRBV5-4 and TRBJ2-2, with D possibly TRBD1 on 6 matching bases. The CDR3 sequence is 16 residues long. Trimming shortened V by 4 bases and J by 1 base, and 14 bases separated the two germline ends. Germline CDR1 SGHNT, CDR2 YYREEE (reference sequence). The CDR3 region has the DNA TGTGCCAGCAGCCCGCCAGGGGCTGGGAACACCGGGGAGCTGTTTTTT. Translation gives CASSPPGAGNTGELFF.

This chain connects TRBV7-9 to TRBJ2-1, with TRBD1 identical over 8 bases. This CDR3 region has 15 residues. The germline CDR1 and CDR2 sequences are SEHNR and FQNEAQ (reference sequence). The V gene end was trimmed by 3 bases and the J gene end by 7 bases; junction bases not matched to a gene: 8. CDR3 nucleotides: TGTGCCAGCAGCTTCCCCCAGGGGGCGGATAATGAGCAGTTCTTC. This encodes CASSFPQGADNEQFF.

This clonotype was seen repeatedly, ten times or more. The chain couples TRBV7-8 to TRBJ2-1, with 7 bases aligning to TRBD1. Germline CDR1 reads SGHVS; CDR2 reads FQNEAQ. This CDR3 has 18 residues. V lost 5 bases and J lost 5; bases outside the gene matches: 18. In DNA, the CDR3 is TGTGCCAGCAGCCCAAGTCACGTAGGGACAGCGAGGGACAATGAGCAGTTCTTC. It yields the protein CASSPSHVGTARDNEQFF.

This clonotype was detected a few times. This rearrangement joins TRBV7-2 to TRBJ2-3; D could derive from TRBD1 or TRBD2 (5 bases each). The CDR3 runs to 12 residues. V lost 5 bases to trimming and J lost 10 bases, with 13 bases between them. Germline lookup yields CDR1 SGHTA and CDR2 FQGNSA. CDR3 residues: CASSQGRVSQYF. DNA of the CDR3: TGTGCCAGCAGCCAGGGACGGGTTTCGCAGTATTTT.

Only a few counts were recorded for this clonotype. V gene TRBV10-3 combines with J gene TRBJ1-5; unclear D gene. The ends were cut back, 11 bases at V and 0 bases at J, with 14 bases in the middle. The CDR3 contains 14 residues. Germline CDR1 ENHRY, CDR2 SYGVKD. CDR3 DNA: TGTGCCGTCCCCGGGCTCTATAGCAATCAGCCCCAGCATTTT. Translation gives CAVPGLYSNQPQHF.

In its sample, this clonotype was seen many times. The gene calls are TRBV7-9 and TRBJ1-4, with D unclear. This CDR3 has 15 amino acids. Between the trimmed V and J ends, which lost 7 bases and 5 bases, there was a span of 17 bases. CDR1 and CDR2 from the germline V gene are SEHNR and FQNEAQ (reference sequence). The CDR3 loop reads CASTPPGRLNEKLFF. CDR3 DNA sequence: TGTGCCAGCACCCCCCCCGGACGGCTCAATGAAAAACTGTTTTTT. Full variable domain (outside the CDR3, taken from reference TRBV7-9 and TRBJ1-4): DTGVSQNPRHKITKRGQNVTFRCDPISEHNRLYWYRQTLGQGPEFLTYFQNEAQLEKSRLLSDRFSAERPKGSFSTLEIQRTEQGDSAMYLCASTPPGRLNEKLFFGSGTQLSVL.

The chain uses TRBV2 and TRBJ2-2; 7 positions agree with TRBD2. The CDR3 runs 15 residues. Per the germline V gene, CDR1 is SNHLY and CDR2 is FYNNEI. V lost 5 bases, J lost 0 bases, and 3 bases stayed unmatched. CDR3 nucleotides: TGTGCCAGCAGTCCCCTAGCGGCGAACACCGGGGAGCTGTTTTTT. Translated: CASSPLAANTGELFF.

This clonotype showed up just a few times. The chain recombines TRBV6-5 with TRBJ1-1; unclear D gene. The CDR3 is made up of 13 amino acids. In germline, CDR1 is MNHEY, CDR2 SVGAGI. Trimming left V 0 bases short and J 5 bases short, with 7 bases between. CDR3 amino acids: CASSYSSRTEAFF. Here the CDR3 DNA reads TGTGCCAGCAGTTACTCGTCGCGAACTGAAGCTTTCTTT.

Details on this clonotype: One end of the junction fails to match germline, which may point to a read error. The chain's CDR3 is CASSSRGQISGNTINF. The CDR3, as DNA: TGCGCCAGCAGCTCAAGGGGACAGATCTCTGGAAACACCATAAATTTT. The chain is built from TRBV5-1 and TRBJ1-3, with 7 bases matching TRBD1. CDR3 length equals 16 residues. Germline CDR1 SGHRS, CDR2 YFSETQ.

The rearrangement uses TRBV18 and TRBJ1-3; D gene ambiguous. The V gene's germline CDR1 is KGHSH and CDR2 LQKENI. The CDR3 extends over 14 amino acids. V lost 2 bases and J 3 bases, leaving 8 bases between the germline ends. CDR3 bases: TGTGCCAGCTCACCATCGGCGGGTGGAAACACCATATATTTT. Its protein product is CASSPSAGGNTIYF.

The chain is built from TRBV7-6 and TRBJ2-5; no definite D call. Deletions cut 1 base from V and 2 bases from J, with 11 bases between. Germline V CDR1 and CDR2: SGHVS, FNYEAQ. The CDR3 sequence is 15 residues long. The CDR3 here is CASSLVPGRQETQYF. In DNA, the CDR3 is TGTGCCAGCAGCTTAGTCCCGGGCAGACAAGAGACCCAGTACTTC.

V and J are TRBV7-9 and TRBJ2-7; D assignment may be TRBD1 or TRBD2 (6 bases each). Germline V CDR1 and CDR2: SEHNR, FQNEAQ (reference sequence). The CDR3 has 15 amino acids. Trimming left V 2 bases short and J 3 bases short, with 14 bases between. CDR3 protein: CASSLFRRGDYEQYF. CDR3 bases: TGTGCCAGCAGCTTATTTAGGAGGGGGGACTACGAGCAGTACTTC.

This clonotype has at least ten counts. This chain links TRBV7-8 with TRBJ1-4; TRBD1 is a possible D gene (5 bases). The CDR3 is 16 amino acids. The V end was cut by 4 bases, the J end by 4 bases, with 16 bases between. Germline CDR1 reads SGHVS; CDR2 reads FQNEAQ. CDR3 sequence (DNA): TGTGCCAGCAGCTCGCCGGCCGGGCAGGGTAATGAAAAACTGTTTTTT. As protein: CASSSPAGQGNEKLFF.

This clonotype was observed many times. This CDR3 reads CASASIRSTGELFF. As DNA, the CDR3 is TGCGCCAGCGCCTCGATCAGAAGCACCGGGGAGCTGTTTTTT. The chain combines TRBV5-1 with TRBJ2-2; no firm D call. The CDR3 is 14 residues long. V shed 7 bases and J shed 4 bases, with 14 bases lying between them. Germline lookup yields CDR1 SGHRS and CDR2 YFSETQ.

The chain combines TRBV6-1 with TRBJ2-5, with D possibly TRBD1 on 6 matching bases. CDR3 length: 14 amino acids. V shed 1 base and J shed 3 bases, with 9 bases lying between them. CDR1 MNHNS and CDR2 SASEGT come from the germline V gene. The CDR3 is CASSEEHREETQYF. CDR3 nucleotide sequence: TGTGCCAGCAGTGAAGAACACAGGGAAGAGACCCAGTACTTC.

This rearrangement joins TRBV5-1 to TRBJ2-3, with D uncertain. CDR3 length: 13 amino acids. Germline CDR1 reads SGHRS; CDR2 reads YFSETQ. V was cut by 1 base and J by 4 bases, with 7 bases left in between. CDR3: CASSLRLPDTQYF. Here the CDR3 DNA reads TGCGCCAGCAGCTTGCGATTGCCAGATACGCAGTATTTT.